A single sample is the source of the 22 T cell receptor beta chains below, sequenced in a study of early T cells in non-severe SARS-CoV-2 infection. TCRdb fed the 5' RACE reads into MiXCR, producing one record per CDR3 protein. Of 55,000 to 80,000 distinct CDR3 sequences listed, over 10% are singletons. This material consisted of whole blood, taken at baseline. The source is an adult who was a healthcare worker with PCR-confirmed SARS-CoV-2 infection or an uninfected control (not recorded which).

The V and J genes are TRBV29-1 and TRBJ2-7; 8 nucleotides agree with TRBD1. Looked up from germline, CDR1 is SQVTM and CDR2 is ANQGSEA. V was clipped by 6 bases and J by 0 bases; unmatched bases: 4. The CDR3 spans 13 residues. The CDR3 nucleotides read TGCAGCGTGGGGGGACAGGTCTCCTACGAGCAGTACTTC. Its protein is CSVGGQVSYEQYF.

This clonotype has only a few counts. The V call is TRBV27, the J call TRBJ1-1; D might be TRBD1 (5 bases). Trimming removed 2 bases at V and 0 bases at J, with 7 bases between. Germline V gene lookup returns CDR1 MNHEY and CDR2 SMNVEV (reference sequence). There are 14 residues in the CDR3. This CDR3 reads CASSLRQLNTEAFF. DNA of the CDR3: TGTGCCAGCAGTTTAAGACAGTTGAACACTGAAGCTTTCTTT.

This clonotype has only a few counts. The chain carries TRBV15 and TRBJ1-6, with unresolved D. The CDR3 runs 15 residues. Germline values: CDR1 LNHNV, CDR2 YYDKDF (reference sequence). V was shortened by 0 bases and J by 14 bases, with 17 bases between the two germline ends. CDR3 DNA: TGTGCCACCAGCAGAGATGTCAGTGGGGATCTGGCCCTCCACTTT. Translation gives CATSRDVSGDLALHF.

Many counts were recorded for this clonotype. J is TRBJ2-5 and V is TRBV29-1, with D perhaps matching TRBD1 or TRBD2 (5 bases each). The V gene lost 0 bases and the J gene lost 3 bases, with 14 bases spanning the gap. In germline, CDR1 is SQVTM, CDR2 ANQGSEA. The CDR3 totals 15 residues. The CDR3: CSVEDRGIGEETQYF. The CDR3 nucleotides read TGCAGCGTTGAAGATCGGGGTATAGGGGAAGAGACCCAGTACTTC.

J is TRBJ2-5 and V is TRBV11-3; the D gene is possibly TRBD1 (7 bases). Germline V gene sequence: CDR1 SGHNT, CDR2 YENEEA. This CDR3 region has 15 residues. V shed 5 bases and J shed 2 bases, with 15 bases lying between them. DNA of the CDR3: TGTGCCAGCAGCCCAGGCGGGACAGTACAAGAGACCCAGTACTTC. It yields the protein CASSPGGTVQETQYF.

CDR3 protein: CSVEGPGYGYTF. The CDR3 DNA reads TGCAGCGTTGAAGGTCCAGGGTATGGCTACACCTTC. The rearrangement joins TRBV29-1 to TRBJ1-2, with D possibly being TRBD1 (5 bases). CDR3 length: 12 amino acids. Per the germline V gene, CDR1 is SQVTM and CDR2 is ANQGSEA. The ends were cut back, 1 base at V and 5 bases at J, with 8 bases in the middle.

The CDR3 region has the DNA TGTGCCAGCAGCTTCAGGACGGGCGGGGGGAGAAGCGAGCAGTACTTC. Protein: CASSFRTGGGRSEQYF. The chain is built from TRBV11-2 and TRBJ2-7; 8 nucleotides line up with TRBD2. The germline CDR1 and CDR2 sequences are SGHAT and FQNNGV. The V segment lost 3 bases and the J segment 6 bases; nucleotides outside the gene matches: 13. The CDR3 contains 16 residues.

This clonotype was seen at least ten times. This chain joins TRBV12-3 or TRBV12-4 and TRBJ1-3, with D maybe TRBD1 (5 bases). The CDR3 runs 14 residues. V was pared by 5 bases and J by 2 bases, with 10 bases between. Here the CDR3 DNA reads TGTGCCAGCAGTGACAGCGGCCCTGGAAACACCATATATTTT. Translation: CASSDSGPGNTIYF.

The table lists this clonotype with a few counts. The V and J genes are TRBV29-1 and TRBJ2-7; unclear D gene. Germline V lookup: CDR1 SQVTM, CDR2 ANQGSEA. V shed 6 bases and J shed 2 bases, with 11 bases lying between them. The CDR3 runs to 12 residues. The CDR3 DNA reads TGCAGCGTATATACAGAAGCCTACGAGCAGTACTTC. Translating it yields CSVYTEAYEQYF.

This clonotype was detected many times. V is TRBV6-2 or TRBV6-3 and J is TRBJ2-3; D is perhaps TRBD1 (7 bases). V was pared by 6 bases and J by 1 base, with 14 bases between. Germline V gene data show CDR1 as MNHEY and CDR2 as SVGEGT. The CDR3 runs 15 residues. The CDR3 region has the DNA TGTGCCAGCAGCGACAGGGAGGAGGGCACAGATACGCAGTATTTT. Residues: CASSDREEGTDTQYF.

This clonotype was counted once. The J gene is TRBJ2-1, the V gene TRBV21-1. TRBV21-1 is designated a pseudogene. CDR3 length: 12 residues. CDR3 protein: CASHKGSVEQFF. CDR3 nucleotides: TGTGCCAGCCACAAAGGATCGGTTGAGCAGTTCTTC.

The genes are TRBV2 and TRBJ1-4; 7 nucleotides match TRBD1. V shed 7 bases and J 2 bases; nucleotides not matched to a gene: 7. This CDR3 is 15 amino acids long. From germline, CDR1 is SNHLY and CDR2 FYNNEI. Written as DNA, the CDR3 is TGTGCCAGCATCGACAGGGCATTGACTAATGAAAAACTGTTTTTT. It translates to CASIDRALTNEKLFF.

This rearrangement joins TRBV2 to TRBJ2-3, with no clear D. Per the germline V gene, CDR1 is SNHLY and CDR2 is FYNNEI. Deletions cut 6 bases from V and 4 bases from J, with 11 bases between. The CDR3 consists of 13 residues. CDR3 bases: TGTGCCAGCAGGAGGACGACCTCAGATACGCAGTATTTT. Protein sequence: CASRRTTSDTQYF.

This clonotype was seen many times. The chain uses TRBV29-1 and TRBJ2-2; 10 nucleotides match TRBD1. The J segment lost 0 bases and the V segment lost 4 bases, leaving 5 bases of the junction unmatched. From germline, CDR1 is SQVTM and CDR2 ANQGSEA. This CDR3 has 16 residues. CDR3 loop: CSVAGTGATNTGELFF. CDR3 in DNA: TGCAGCGTTGCGGGGACAGGGGCGACGAACACCGGGGAGCTGTTTTTT.

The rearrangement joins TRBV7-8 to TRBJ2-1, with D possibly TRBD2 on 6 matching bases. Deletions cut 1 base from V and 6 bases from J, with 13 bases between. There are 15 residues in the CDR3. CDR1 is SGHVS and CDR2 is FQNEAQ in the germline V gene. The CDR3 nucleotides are TGTGCCAGCAGCTTAGTATGGGGGGAATTCAATGAGCAGTTCTTC. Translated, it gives CASSLVWGEFNEQFF.

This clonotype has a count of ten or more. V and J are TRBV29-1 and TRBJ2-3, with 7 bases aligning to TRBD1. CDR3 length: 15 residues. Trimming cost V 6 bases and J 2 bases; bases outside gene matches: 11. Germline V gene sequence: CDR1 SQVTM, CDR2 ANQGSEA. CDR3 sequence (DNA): TGCAGCGTGCGACAGGGCCTGCGATTCACAGATACGCAGTATTTT. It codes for CSVRQGLRFTDTQYF.

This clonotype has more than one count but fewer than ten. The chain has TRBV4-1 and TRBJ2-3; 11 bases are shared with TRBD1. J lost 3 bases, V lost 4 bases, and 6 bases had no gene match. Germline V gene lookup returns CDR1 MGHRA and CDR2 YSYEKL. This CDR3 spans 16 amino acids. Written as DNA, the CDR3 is TGCGCCAGCAGCCGAGAGGGACAGGGGGTAACAGATACGCAGTATTTT. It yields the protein CASSREGQGVTDTQYF.

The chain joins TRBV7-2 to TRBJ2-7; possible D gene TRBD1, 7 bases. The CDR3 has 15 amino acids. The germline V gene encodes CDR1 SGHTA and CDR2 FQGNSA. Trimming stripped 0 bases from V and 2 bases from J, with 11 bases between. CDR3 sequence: CASSLARGAAYEQYF. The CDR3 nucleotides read TGTGCCAGCAGCTTAGCCAGGGGGGCCGCCTACGAGCAGTACTTC.

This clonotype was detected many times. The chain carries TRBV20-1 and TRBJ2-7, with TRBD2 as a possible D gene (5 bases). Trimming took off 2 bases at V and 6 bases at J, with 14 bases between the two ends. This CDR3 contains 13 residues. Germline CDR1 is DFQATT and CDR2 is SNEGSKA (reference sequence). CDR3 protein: CSARFQEVGEQYF. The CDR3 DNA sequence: TGCAGTGCTAGATTTCAGGAGGTAGGCGAGCAGTACTTC.

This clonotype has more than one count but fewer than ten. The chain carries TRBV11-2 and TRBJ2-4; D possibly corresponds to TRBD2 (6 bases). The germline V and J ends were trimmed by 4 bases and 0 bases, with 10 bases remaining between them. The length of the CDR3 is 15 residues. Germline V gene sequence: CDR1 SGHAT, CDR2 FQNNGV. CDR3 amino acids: CASSSGGVAKNIQYF. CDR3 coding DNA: TGTGCCAGCAGCTCCGGGGGAGTAGCCAAAAACATTCAGTACTTC. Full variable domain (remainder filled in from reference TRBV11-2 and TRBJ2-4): EAGVAQSPRYKIIEKRQSVAFWCNPISGHATLYWYQQILGQGPKLLIQFQNNGVVDDSQLPKDRFSAERLKGVDSTLKIQPAKLEDSAVYLCASSSGGVAKNIQYFGAGTRLSVL.

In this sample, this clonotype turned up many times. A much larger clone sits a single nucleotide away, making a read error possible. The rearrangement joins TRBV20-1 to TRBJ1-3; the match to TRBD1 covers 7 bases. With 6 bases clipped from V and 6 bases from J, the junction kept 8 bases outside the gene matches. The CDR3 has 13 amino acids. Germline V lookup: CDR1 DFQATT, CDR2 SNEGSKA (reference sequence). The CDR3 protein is CSARGLDENTIYF. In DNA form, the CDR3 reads TGCAGTGCAAGGGGGCTTGACGAAAACACCATATATTTT.

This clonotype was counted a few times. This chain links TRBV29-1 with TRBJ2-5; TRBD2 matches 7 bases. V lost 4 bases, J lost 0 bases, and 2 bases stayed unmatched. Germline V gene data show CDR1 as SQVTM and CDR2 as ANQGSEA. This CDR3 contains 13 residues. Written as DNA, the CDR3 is TGCAGCGTTGGGGGAGGGGACCAAGAGACCCAGTACTTC. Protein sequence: CSVGGGDQETQYF. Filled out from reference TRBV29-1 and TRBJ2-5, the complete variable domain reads SAVISQKPSRDICQRGTSLTIQCQVDSQVTMMFWYRQQPGQSLTLIATANQGSEATYESGFVIDKFPISRPNLTFSTLTVSNMSPEDSSIYLCSVGGGDQETQYFGPGTRLLVL.